A single sample is the source of the 9 T cell receptor beta chains below, sequenced in a study of T cell responses to AZD1222 COVID-19 vaccine. The protocol was immunoSEQ multiplex PCR, while the TCRdb copy is restricted to in-frame clones and leaves out a portion. Here the sample spans 200,000 to 300,000 clones, approximately 95% being singletons. The starting material was peripheral blood, obtained on day 0 of AZD1222 vaccination. Every receptor here comes from an adult in good health.

This CDR3 is CASSFWTSGGSSSYNEQFF. CDR3 DNA sequence: TGTGCCAGCAGTTTCTGGACTAGCGGGGGGTCAAGCTCCTACAATGAGCAGTTCTTC. The J gene is TRBJ2-1, the V gene TRBV28; 14 nucleotides agree with TRBD2. The ends lost 3 bases at V and 0 bases at J; junction bases unmatched: 7. Germline CDR1 is MDHEN and CDR2 is SYDVKM. CDR3 length: 19 amino acids.

The chain employs TRBV10-2 and TRBJ2-7, with 7 bases identical to TRBD2. This CDR3 is built from 14 residues. V shed 4 bases, J shed 1 base, and the junction held 4 bases outside the gene matches. The germline gives CDR1 WSHSY, CDR2 SAAADI. In DNA form, the CDR3 reads TGCGCCAGCAGTGGTTGGGGAGGGTCCTACGAGCAGTACTTC. The encoded protein is CASSGWGGSYEQYF.

The DNA of the CDR3 is TGCGCCAGCAGCGGACCCCCCTCCTACGAGCAGTACTTC. Translated, it gives CASSGPPSYEQYF. The V and J genes are TRBV5-1 and TRBJ2-7; no clear D gene. The CDR3 sequence is 13 residues long. The V gene lost 4 bases and the J gene lost 0 bases, with 8 bases spanning the gap. The germline gives CDR1 SGHRS, CDR2 YFSETQ.

J is TRBJ1-2 and V is TRBV5-4, with D perhaps TRBD1 (5 bases). Between the trimmed V and J ends, which lost 5 bases and 3 bases, there was a span of 11 bases. CDR3 length: 13 residues. Germline assignment: CDR1 SGHNT and CDR2 YYREEE (reference sequence). CDR3 region: CASSYDRDYGYTF. CDR3 coding DNA: TGTGCCAGCAGTTATGACAGAGACTATGGCTACACCTTC.

This rearrangement joins TRBV5-1 to TRBJ2-1; D is perhaps TRBD1 or TRBD2 (6 bases each). Germline values: CDR1 SGHRS, CDR2 YFSETQ. The CDR3 has 13 residues. Trimming stripped 3 bases from V and 6 bases from J, with 10 bases between. The CDR3 DNA reads as TGCGCCAGCAGCTGGGGGGCGTCCAATGAGCAGTTCTTC. Translating gives CASSWGASNEQFF.

This clone was picked up a small number of times. V is TRBV2 and J is TRBJ1-1; D is uncertain. The CDR3 loop spans 11 amino acids. Germline lookup yields CDR1 SNHLY and CDR2 FYNNEI. The ends were cut back, 4 bases at V and 4 bases at J, with 4 bases in the middle. DNA of the CDR3: TGTGCCAGCAGTGTGGGCACTGAAGCTTTCTTT. It encodes CASSVGTEAFF.

The CDR3 coding sequence is TGTGCCAGCAGTTTATCGGAGTATGGCTACACCTTC. This translates into CASSLSEYGYTF. The V gene is TRBV28, the J gene TRBJ1-2, with no clear D. Trimming took 1 base from V and 5 from J, leaving 5 bases between them. This CDR3 contains 12 residues. Germline assignment: CDR1 MDHEN and CDR2 SYDVKM.

The V and J genes are TRBV7-9 and TRBJ1-5, with D possibly matching TRBD1 (6 bases). CDR3 length equals 14 residues. Germline CDR1 SEHNR, CDR2 FQNEAQ (reference sequence). Trimming left V 4 bases short and J 2 bases short, with 9 bases between. This chain's CDR3 is CASSSGVRNQPQHF. The CDR3 DNA reads TGTGCCAGCAGCTCAGGGGTTCGCAATCAGCCCCAGCATTTT.

V gene TRBV27 combines with J gene TRBJ2-2; no clear D gene. CDR1 and CDR2 (germline): MNHEY, SMNVEV (reference sequence). The CDR3 extends over 13 amino acids. Trimming took 3 bases from V and 6 from J, leaving 8 bases between them. Here the CDR3 reads CASSFSVPGELFF. The CDR3 DNA reads as TGTGCCAGCAGTTTTTCGGTGCCCGGGGAGCTGTTTTTT.